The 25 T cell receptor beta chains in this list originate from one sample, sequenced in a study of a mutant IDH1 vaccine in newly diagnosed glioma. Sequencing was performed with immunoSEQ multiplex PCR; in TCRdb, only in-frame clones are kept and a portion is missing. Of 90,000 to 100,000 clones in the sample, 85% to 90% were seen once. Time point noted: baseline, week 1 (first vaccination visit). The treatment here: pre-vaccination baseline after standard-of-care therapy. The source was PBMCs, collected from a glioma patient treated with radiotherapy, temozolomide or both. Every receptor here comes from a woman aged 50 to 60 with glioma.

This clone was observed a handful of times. CDR3 loop: CSVTRTGRGTEAFF. The CDR3 coding sequence is TGCAGCGTTACCCGGACAGGTAGAGGCACTGAAGCTTTCTTT. The V and J genes are TRBV29-1 and TRBJ1-1, with TRBD1 identical over 7 bases. The CDR3 consists of 14 residues. The V gene's germline CDR1 is SQVTM and CDR2 ANQGSEA. V shed 5 bases and J 4 bases; nucleotides not matched to a gene: 10.

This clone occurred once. CDR3 sequence (DNA): TGTGCCAGCTCTCTCCCCACGCCAGAGACCCAGTACTTC. This encodes CASSLPTPETQYF. J is TRBJ2-5 and V is TRBV28; D not certain. The germline V and J ends were trimmed by 8 bases and 4 bases, with 14 bases remaining between them. CDR1 and CDR2 from the germline V gene are MDHEN and SYDVKM. The CDR3 loop spans 13 amino acids.

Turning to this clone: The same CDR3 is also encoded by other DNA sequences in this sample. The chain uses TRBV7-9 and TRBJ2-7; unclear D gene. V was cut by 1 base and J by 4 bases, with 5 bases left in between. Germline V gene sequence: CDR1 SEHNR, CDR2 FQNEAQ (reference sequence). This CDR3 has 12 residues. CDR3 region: CASSLGSYEQYF. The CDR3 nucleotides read TGTGCCAGCAGCTTAGGAAGTTACGAGCAGTACTTC.

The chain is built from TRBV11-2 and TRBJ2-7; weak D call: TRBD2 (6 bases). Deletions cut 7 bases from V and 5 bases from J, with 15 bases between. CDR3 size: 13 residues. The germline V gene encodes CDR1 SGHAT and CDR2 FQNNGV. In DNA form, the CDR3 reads TGTGCCAGCACCCCACCCGGGAGCAACGAGCAGTACTTC. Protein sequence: CASTPPGSNEQYF.

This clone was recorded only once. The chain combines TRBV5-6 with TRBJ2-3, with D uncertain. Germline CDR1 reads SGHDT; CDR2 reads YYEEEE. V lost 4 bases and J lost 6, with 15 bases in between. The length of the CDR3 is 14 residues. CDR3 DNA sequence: TGTGCCAGCAGCCGGGTAGTGACCCGGGATACGCAGTATTTT. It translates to CASSRVVTRDTQYF.

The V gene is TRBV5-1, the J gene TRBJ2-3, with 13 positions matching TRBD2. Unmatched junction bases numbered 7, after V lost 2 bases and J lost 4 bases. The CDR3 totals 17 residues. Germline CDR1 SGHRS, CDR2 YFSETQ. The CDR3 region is CASSFLGTSGTADTQYF. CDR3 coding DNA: TGCGCCAGCAGCTTTCTTGGGACTAGCGGGACGGCAGATACGCAGTATTTT.

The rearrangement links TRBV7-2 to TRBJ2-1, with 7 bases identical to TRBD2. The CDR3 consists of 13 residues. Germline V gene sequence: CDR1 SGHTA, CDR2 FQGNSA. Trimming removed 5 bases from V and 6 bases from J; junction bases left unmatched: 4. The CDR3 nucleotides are TGTGCCAGCAGCCACCCTAGCGGCAATGAGCAGTTCTTC. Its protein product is CASSHPSGNEQFF.

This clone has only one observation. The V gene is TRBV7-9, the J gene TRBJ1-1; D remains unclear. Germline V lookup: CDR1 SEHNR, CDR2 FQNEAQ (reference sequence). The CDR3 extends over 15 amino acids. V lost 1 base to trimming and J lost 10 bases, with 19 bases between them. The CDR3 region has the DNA TGTGCCAGCAGCTTAGATTCCCCTGGCAGACATGTAGCTTTCTTT. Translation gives CASSLDSPGRHVAFF. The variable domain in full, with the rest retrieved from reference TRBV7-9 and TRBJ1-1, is DTGVSQNPRHKITKRGQNVTFRCDPISEHNRLYWYRQTLGQGPEFLTYFQNEAQLEKSRLLSDRFSAERPKGSFSTLEIQRTEQGDSAMYLCASSLDSPGRHVAFFGQGTRLTVV.

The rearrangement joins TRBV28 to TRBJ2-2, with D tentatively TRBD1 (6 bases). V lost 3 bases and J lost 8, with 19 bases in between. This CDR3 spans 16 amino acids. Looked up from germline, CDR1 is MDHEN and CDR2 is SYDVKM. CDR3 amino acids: CASSFTPGAPPGELFF. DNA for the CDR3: TGTGCCAGCAGTTTTACGCCAGGGGCCCCTCCGGGGGAGCTGTTTTTT. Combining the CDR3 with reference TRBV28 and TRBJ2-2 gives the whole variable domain DVKVTQSSRYLVKRTGEKVFLECVQDMDHENMFWYRQDPGLGLRLIYFSYDVKMKEKGDIPEGYSVSREKKERFSLILESASTNQTSMYLCASSFTPGAPPGELFFGEGSRLTVL.

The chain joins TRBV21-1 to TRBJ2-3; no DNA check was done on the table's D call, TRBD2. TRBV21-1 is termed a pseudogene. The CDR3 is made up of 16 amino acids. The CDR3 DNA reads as TGTGCCAGCAGGACTTCTAGCGGAGTTAGCACAGATACGCAGTATTTT. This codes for CASRTSSGVSTDTQYF.

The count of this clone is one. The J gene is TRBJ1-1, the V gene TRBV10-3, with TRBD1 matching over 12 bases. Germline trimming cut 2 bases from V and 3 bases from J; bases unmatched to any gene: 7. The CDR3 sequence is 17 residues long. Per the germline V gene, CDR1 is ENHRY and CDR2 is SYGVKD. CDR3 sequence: CAISESGTGGWDTEAFF. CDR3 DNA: TGTGCCATCAGTGAGAGTGGGACAGGGGGCTGGGACACTGAAGCTTTCTTT.

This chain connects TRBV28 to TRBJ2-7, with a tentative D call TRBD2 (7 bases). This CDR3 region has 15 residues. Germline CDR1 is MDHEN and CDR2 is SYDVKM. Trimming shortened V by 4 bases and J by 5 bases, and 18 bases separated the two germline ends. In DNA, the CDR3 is TGTGCCAGCAGTTCTGGGAGGGGGAGATGGGACGAGCAGTACTTC. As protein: CASSSGRGRWDEQYF.

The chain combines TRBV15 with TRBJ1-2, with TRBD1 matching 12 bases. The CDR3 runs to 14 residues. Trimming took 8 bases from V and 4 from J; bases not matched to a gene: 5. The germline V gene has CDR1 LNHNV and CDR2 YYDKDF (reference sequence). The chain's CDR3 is CATRDRGQIYGYTF. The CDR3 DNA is TGTGCCACCCGGGACAGGGGGCAAATCTATGGCTACACCTTC.

The CDR3 sequence: CASSEAVGRETQYF. The DNA of the CDR3 is TGTGCCAGCAGTGAAGCGGTGGGGCGAGAGACCCAGTACTTC. The V and J genes are TRBV2 and TRBJ2-5; possible D gene TRBD1, 5 bases. This CDR3 comprises 14 residues. V lost 0 bases to trimming and J lost 4 bases, with 9 bases between them. Germline V gene data show CDR1 as SNHLY and CDR2 as FYNNEI.

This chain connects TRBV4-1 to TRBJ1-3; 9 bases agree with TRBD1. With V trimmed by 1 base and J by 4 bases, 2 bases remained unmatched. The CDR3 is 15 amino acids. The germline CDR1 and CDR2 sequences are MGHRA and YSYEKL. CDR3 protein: CASSQVGTGGNTIYF. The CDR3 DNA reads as TGCGCCAGCAGCCAAGTTGGGACAGGGGGAAACACCATATATTTT.

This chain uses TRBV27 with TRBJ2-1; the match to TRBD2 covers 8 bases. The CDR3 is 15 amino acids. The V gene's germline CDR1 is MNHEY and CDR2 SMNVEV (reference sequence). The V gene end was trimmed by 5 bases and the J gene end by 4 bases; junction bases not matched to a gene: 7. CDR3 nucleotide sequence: TGTGCCAGCAGTCCAGCCGGGACTAGGTACAATGAGCAGTTCTTC. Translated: CASSPAGTRYNEQFF.

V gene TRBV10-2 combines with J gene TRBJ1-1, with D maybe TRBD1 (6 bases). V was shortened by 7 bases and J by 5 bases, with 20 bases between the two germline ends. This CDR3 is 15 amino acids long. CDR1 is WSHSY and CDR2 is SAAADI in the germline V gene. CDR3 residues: CASIQAYGGDTEAFF. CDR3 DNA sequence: TGCGCCAGCATCCAGGCTTACGGGGGCGATACTGAAGCTTTCTTT.

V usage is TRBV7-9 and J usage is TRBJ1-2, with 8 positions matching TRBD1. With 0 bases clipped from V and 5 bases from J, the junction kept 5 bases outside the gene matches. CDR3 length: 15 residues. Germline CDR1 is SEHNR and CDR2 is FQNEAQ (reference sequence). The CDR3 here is CASSLARTGTYGYTF. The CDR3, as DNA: TGTGCCAGCAGCTTAGCGAGGACAGGGACTTATGGCTACACCTTC.

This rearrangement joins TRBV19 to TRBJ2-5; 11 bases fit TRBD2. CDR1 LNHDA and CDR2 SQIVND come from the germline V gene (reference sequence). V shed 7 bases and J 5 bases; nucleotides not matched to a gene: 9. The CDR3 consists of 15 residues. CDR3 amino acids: CASTKRASGRETQYF. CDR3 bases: TGTGCCAGTACCAAAAGAGCTAGCGGGAGGGAGACCCAGTACTTC.

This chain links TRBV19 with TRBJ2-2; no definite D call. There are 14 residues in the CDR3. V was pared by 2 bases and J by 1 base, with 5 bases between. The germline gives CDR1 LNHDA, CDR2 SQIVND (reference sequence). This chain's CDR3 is CASSIWWNTGELFF. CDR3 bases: TGTGCCAGTAGTATATGGTGGAACACCGGGGAGCTGTTTTTT.

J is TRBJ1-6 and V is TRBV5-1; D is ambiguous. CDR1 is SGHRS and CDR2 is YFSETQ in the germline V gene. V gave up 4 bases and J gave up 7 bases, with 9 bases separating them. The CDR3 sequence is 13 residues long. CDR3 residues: CASSQELNSPLHF. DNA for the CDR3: TGCGCCAGCAGCCAGGAGTTGAATTCACCCCTCCACTTT. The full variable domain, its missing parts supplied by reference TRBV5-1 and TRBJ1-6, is KAGVTQTPRYLIKTRGQQVTLSCSPISGHRSVSWYQQTPGQGLQFLFEYFSETQRNKGNFPGRFSGRQFSNSRSEMNVSTLELGDSALYLCASSQELNSPLHFGNGTRLTVT.

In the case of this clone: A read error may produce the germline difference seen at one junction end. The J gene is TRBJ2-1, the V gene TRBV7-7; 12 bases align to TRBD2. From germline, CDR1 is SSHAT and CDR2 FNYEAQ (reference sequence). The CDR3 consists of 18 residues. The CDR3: CASSLAPLLAGGAYEQFF. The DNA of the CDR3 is TGTGCTAGCAGCTTAGCGCCCCTTCTAGCGGGAGGGGCGTATGAGCAGTTCTTC. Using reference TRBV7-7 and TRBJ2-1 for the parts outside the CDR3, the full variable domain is GAGVSQSPRYKVTKRGQDVTLRCDPISSHATLYWYQQALGQGPEFLTYFNYEAQPDKSGLPSDRFSAERPEGSISTLTIQRTEQRDSAMYRCASSLAPLLAGGAYEQFFGPGTRLTVL.

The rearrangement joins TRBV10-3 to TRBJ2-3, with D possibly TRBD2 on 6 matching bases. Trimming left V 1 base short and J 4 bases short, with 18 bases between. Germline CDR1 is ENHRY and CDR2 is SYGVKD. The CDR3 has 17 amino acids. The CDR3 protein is CAISEFEDYKEADTQYF. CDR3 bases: TGTGCCATCAGTGAGTTTGAGGACTATAAGGAAGCAGATACGCAGTATTTT.

CDR3 region: CATSRVLAGYEQYF. The CDR3 coding sequence is TGTGCCACCAGCAGAGTTCTAGCGGGTTACGAGCAGTACTTC. The gene calls are TRBV15 and TRBJ2-7; 8 bases are a match to TRBD2. The CDR3 contains 14 residues. V shed 1 base, J shed 4 bases, and the junction held 3 bases outside the gene matches. Germline V gene sequence: CDR1 LNHNV, CDR2 YYDKDF (reference sequence).

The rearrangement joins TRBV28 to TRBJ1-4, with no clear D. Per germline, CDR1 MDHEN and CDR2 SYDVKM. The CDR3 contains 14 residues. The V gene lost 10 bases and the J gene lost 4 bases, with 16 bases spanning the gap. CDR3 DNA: TGTGCCACGCTCGACACGCACCGTAATGAAAAACTGTTTTTT. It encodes CATLDTHRNEKLFF.